This T cell receptor beta chain was sequenced for a study of blood T cell repertoires in COVID-19. Study as a whole: COVID-19 samples collected from the United States, Italy and Spain covered acute and convalescent phases.

This clone occurred once. Other DNA sequences in this sample translate to the same CDR3. Between the trimmed V and J ends, which lost 3 bases and 1 base, there was a span of 21 bases. Germline-derived CDR1 and CDR2 are WSHSY and SAAADI. The CDR3 spans 19 residues. In the source study's methods: Reference gene primer amplification in the assay estimated nucleated cell counts. TCRdb keeps only in-frame clones here, not all; method: immunoSEQ multiplex PCR. D and trimming were read from the DNA, whereas the V and J calls and clone size are those reported in that table. The sample carries about 290,000 clones, 85% recorded once.

The TCR comes from a woman in her forties or fifties with active or convalescent COVID-19. The sample taken for sequencing was peripheral blood. The chain carries TRBV10-2 and TRBJ2-2; unclear D gene. The CDR3 is CASSEGSLGQRMNTGELFF. DNA of the CDR3: TGCGCCAGCAGTGAAGGTTCTCTAGGCCAGCGTATGAACACCGGGGAGCTGTTTTTT.